This TCR beta chain was recovered during a study of shared clonotypes between healthy human individuals. Repertoires were generated with immunoSEQ multiplex PCR, while TCRdb's copy carries only in-frame clones and drops some. Here the sample spans around 1.4 million clones, approximately 98.5% being singletons. The source material was naive CD4+ T cells sorted from blood. As for subset: CD45RA+ positively selected. The receptor's source is a man aged 30-40 years in good health.

The CDR3 nucleotides read TGTGCCAGCAGCCCGGACAGTACCTTTAGCAATCAGCCCCAGCATTTT. Translated: CASSPDSTFSNQPQHF. The chain has TRBV7-9 and TRBJ1-5; D is perhaps TRBD1 (6 bases). Germline loops: CDR1 SEHNR, CDR2 FQNEAQ (reference sequence). This CDR3 spans 16 amino acids. The V end lost 5 bases, the J end lost 0 bases, and 14 bases lay between the germline ends. Using reference TRBV7-9 and TRBJ1-5 for the parts outside the CDR3, the full variable domain is DTGVSQNPRHKITKRGQNVTFRCDPISEHNRLYWYRQTLGQGPEFLTYFQNEAQLEKSRLLSDRFSAERPKGSFSTLEIQRTEQGDSAMYLCASSPDSTFSNQPQHFGDGTRLSIL.